This note documents a single TCR beta chain sequence. The antigen remains unidentified. The sample originates from a study of T cell responses to AZD1222 COVID-19 vaccine. Regarding the study as a whole: Epitopes outside B.1.351 and B.1.1.7 mutated regions reportedly drew nearly half of spike TCRs. Every sample of the repertoires postdated the peak T cell response. With dominance at 160-218 and 743-854, vaccine-associated CD4 TCRs spanned spike.

Germline CDR1 is SGDLS and CDR2 is YYNGEE. This CDR3 has 22 residues. Losses at the gene ends were 0 bases for V and 7 bases for J; bases not matched to a gene: 19. It was second doses at about 4 or about 12 weeks that were pooled. Only in-frame clones appear in the TCRdb table, and some are missing; sequencing was by immunoSEQ multiplex PCR. This table holds under 150,000 clones, roughly 90% found once. Sequencing was performed on peripheral blood, taken 28 days after the second AZD1222 dose. The receptor comes from an adult who received the AZD1222 COVID-19 vaccine. The gene calls are TRBV9 and TRBJ2-1; 16 bases agree with TRBD2. CDR3 protein: CASSVADGTGLAGGVVSNEQFF. CDR3 sequence (DNA): TGTGCCAGCAGCGTAGCCGATGGGACGGGACTAGCGGGAGGGGTGGTATCGAATGAGCAGTTCTTC.